This T cell receptor beta chain emerged from a study of CD8 T cells in ankylosing spondylitis. Broader study findings: Within matched ankylosing spondylitis synovial fluid, disease-linked clones were reportedly significantly enriched.

A single record per CDR3 protein comes from TCRdb applying MiXCR to the 5' RACE reads. The sample shows approximately 140,000 distinct CDR3 sequences, approximately 8.4% of them seen only once. With respect to this clonotype: Antigen unknown.

Germline CDR1 reads DFQATT; CDR2 reads SNEGSKA (reference sequence). The CDR3 loop spans 11 amino acids. Trimming cost V 7 bases and J 8 bases, with 12 bases left between them. The TCR comes from a male donor with ankylosing spondylitis. Sequenced material: synovial fluid, either unsorted or a sorted T cell fraction (not recorded which). The chain is built from TRBV20-1 and TRBJ2-4; D is unresolved. CDR3 coding DNA: TGCAGTGTCAGGCGAGGCGACATTCAGTACTTC. It specifies CSVRRGDIQYF.